A selection of T cell receptor beta chains follows, all from one sample in a study of cytomegalovirus exposure and HLA in healthy donors. Method: immunoSEQ multiplex PCR; TCRdb's copy keeps in-frame clones and lacks some. The table has some 180,000 clones, 80% seen once; the top ten hold about 2.1%. Sequencing input: PBMCs. The receptors derive from a woman aged 25-40 years in good health and CMV-seronegative. Both conserved end residues are part of each CDR3. The D gene is left open where the match is weak. Some rows mark clone size as missing; the rest say once, few, many or name a class of expanded clone.

J: TRBJ1-1; length: 14; D: -; V: TRBV13; size: -; DNA: TGTGCCAGCAGCCCGGGGGGGGCGAACACTGAAGCTTTCTTT; CDR3: CASSPGGANTEAFF
J: TRBJ2-3; length: 19; D: TRBD2; V: TRBV7-7; size: -; DNA: TGTGCCAGCAGCTTAGAGCTAGCGGGGGGGCCAGACCCCCCAGATACGCGGTATTTT; CDR3: CASSLELAGGPDPPDTRYF
J: TRBJ2-7; length: 13; D: -; V: TRBV19; size: -; DNA: TGTGCCAGTAGTATTGGGCAGAACTACGAGCAGTACTTC; CDR3: CASSIGQNYEQYF
J: TRBJ1-2; length: 14; D: -; V: TRBV6-5; size: once; DNA: TGTGCCAGCAGTTACCGGGGGTCCCACTATGGCTACACCTTC; CDR3: CASSYRGSHYGYTF
J: TRBJ1-2; length: 12; D: -; V: TRBV7-8; size: -; DNA: TGTGCCAGCAGCGGGCCAGGGGCGGGCTACACCTTC; CDR3: CASSGPGAGYTF
J: TRBJ1-4; length: 16; D: -; V: TRBV1; size: -; DNA: TGCACCAGCGGCAAGGGGGCGAAGGCAACTAATGAAAAACTGTTTTTT; CDR3: CTSGKGAKATNEKLFF
J: TRBJ2-1; length: 15; D: TRBD1; V: TRBV25-1; size: -; DNA: TGTGCCAGCAGTGACCCCAGGACAGGGGGCAATGAGCAGTTCTTC; CDR3: CASSDPRTGGNEQFF
J: TRBJ2-3; length: 14; D: TRBD1; V: TRBV29-1; size: -; DNA: TGCAGCGTTGCGGGACAGGGCGTTACGGGTACGCAGTATTTT; CDR3: CSVAGQGVTGTQYF
J: TRBJ1-1; length: 17; D: TRBD1; V: TRBV7-8; size: once; DNA: TGTGCCAGCAGCCCGCGACAGGGACAGCCATTCCGCACTGAAGCTTTCTTT; CDR3: CASSPRQGQPFRTEAFF
J: TRBJ2-1; length: 13; D: TRBD2; V: TRBV19; size: -; DNA: TGTGCCAGTAACGCGGGGGGGAGGAATGAGCAGTTCTTC; CDR3: CASNAGGRNEQFF
J: TRBJ1-5; length: 15; D: -; V: TRBV30; size: -; DNA: TGTGCCTGGAGCCCCCAGGGGTTGACTTTAGAGCCCCAGCATTTT; CDR3: CAWSPQGLTLEPQHF
J: TRBJ2-5; length: 15; D: TRBD2; V: TRBV10-2; size: few; DNA: TGCGCCAGCTCACTTCTAGCGGGGGCCCAAGAGACCCAGTACTTC; CDR3: CASSLLAGAQETQYF
J: TRBJ2-7; length: 17; D: TRBD2; V: TRBV27; size: -; DNA: TGTGCCAGCAGTTTAACAGCGGGGGGGTTCTTCTCCTACGAGCAGTACTTC; CDR3: CASSLTAGGFFSYEQYF
J: TRBJ2-3; length: 14; D: -; V: TRBV7-6; size: -; DNA: TGTGCCAGCAGCCCGGGACTTAGCACAGATACGCAGTATTTT; CDR3: CASSPGLSTDTQYF
J: TRBJ1-2; length: 16; D: TRBD1; V: TRBV6-1; size: -; DNA: TGTGCCAGCAGTGAATTACTAACAGGGGGGAACTATGGCTACACCTTC; CDR3: CASSELLTGGNYGYTF
J: TRBJ2-5; length: 12; D: -; V: TRBV5-1; size: few; DNA: TGCGCCAGCAGCCCCCAACAAGAGACCCAGTACTTC; CDR3: CASSPQQETQYF
J: TRBJ1-4; length: 14; D: -; V: TRBV9; size: -; DNA: TGTGCCAGCAGCACCGGGACACGTAATGAAAAACTGTTTTTT; CDR3: CASSTGTRNEKLFF
J: TRBJ2-2; length: 18; D: -; V: TRBV7-9; size: -; DNA: TGTGCCAGCAGCTTACCAGGACTGGGTGGAGGGGCCATCGGGGAGCTGTTTTTT; CDR3: CASSLPGLGGGAIGELFF
J: TRBJ2-2; length: 15; D: TRBD1; V: TRBV7-2; size: -; DNA: TGTGCCAGCAGCGCTCAGGGGGCTGGGACCGGGGAGCTGTTTTTT; CDR3: CASSAQGAGTGELFF
J: TRBJ1-1; length: 13; D: -; V: TRBV19; size: -; DNA: TGTGCCAGTAAAACTACCAGGGGCACTGAAGCTTTCTTT; CDR3: CASKTTRGTEAFF
J: TRBJ1-2; length: 14; D: TRBD1; V: TRBV5-1; size: -; DNA: TGCGCCAGCAGCTTAGGGACAGGGGGTGGTGGCTACACCTTC; CDR3: CASSLGTGGGGYTF
J: TRBJ2-5; length: 13; D: TRBD1; V: TRBV9; size: -; DNA: TGTGCCAGCAGCGTCAGGGGACAGGAGACCCAGTACTTC; CDR3: CASSVRGQETQYF
J: TRBJ1-2; length: 18; D: -; V: TRBV19; size: -; DNA: TGTGCCAGTAGTTCGACTCAACACCGACCAGAACGAGACTATGGCTACACCTTC; CDR3: CASSSTQHRPERDYGYTF
J: TRBJ2-2; length: 16; D: TRBD2; V: TRBV30; size: -; DNA: TGTGCCTGGAGCGCCGGGACTAGCCCCAAAAGGGGGGAGCTGTTTTTT; CDR3: CAWSAGTSPKRGELFF
J: TRBJ2-4; length: 16; D: TRBD1; V: TRBV5-1; size: -; DNA: TGCGCCAGCAGCCCGGGACAGGGGTCGAGCAAAAACATTCAGTACTTC; CDR3: CASSPGQGSSKNIQYF
J: TRBJ1-5; length: 14; D: -; V: TRBV6-6; size: -; DNA: TGTGCCACCTCTACAGGGAATTCAAAAACGGCCCAGCATTTT; CDR3: CATSTGNSKTAQHF
J: TRBJ1-2; length: 14; D: TRBD1; V: TRBV2; size: -; DNA: TGTGCCAGCAGTGGCGGGACAGGGGGCTATGGCTACACCTTC; CDR3: CASSGGTGGYGYTF
J: TRBJ2-1; length: 15; D: -; V: TRBV2; size: -; DNA: TGTGCCAGCAGTGCCCGGACAGTAAATTACAATGAGCAGTTCTTC; CDR3: CASSARTVNYNEQFF
J: TRBJ2-3; length: 16; D: TRBD2; V: TRBV5-6; size: -; DNA: TGTGCCAGCAGCTTTGGGACTAGCGGGAGCACAGATACGCAGTATTTT; CDR3: CASSFGTSGSTDTQYF
J: TRBJ2-5; length: 13; D: -; V: TRBV19; size: -; DNA: -; CDR3: CASSIRFGETQYF
J: TRBJ2-2; length: 15; D: TRBD2; V: TRBV6-5; size: few; DNA: TGTGCCAGCAGTCGAGCGGGGAAGAACACCGGGGAGCTGTTTTTT; CDR3: CASSRAGKNTGELFF
J: TRBJ2-7; length: 14; D: -; V: TRBV6-6; size: -; DNA: TGTGCCAGCAGGCCCGCACAGGGAGCCTACGAGCAGTACTTC; CDR3: CASRPAQGAYEQYF
J: TRBJ1-2; length: 13; D: TRBD1; V: TRBV30; size: -; DNA: TGTGCCTGGAGTGTACGACAGGGGGCGGGATACACCTTC; CDR3: CAWSVRQGAGYTF
J: TRBJ2-5; length: 16; D: TRBD2; V: TRBV5-1; size: once; DNA: TGCGCCAGCGGCCAGGCAGGACTAGTGTCGCAAGAGACCCAGTACTTC; CDR3: CASGQAGLVSQETQYF
J: TRBJ2-7; length: 14; D: -; V: TRBV15; size: -; DNA: TGTGCCACCAGCAGAGAGGGACTGTCATACGAGCAGTACTTC; CDR3: CATSREGLSYEQYF
J: TRBJ2-7; length: 15; D: -; V: TRBV5-1; size: -; DNA: TGCGCCAGCAGCTTGGCGGCAGGTGTTTACTACGAGCAGTACTTC; CDR3: CASSLAAGVYYEQYF